This paragraph covers one TCR beta chain sequence. Antigen unknown. The germline V and J ends were trimmed by 7 bases and 3 bases, with 19 bases remaining between them. The germline V gene has CDR1 PRHDT and CDR2 FYEKMQ (reference sequence). The CDR3 covers 15 residues. Each CDR3 protein is one row after TCRdb ran MiXCR on the reads. The sample holds about 890,000 distinct CDR3 sequences, around 31% seen once. The data derive from a study of T cell repertoires in cytomegalovirus infection. This specimen consisted of cultured CD8+ T cells from PBMCs, obtained from culture after CMV antigen stimulation. This receptor was identified in a human donor in good health (CMV status not recorded). Some clones in this sample may be carry-over from other donors' samples. The chain carries TRBV13 and TRBJ2-7; maybe TRBD2 (5 bases). CDR3 DNA: TGTGCCAGCACCTTGAGCAGGACTCTCCTCTACGAGCAGTACTTC. Protein: CASTLSRTLLYEQYF.